This T cell receptor beta chain was recorded in a study of blood T cell repertoires in COVID-19. This clone was seen only a few times. This CDR3 is also generated by other DNA sequences in the sample. Using immunoSEQ multiplex PCR, the repertoire was profiled, and TCRdb retains in-frame clones only, with some absent. The data contain about 190,000 clones, about 81% of them singletons. V lost 5 bases and J lost 1, with 14 bases in between. Germline lookup yields CDR1 SEHNR and CDR2 FQNEAQ (reference sequence). The CDR3 has 15 amino acids. This chain links TRBV7-9 with TRBJ1-1; possible D gene TRBD1, 5 bases. The TCR originated in a woman aged 60 to 75 with COVID-19, enrolled during active disease. The sample was peripheral blood. The CDR3 loop is CASSLLGLKNTEAFF. CDR3 coding DNA: TGTGCCAGCAGCCTGTTGGGACTCAAGAACACTGAAGCTTTCTTT.